This T cell receptor (beta chain) is drawn from a study of T-cell reconstitution after alpha-beta-depleted transplantation in children. General study findings and limits: Surviving recipient T cells and thymic progenitors produced the high day-60 TCRbeta diversity seen in some patients.

Unique molecular identifiers were used to barcode this TCRbeta library. Using its own MiXCR run on the PCR reads, TCRdb lists one record per CDR3 protein. The sample includes approximately 980,000 distinct CDR3 sequences, 25% to 30% of them seen just once. A note on this clonotype: Its antigen remains unidentified.

The sequence came from a boy under two years old who had a stem cell transplant for SCID, so the T cells may come from the graft donor. The sequencing used PBMCs, mostly from graft donor cells, collected 360 days after TCRalphabeta/CD19-depleted stem cell transplant.

The CDR3 DNA reads TGTGCCAGCAGCAGAGATAATTCACCCCTCCACTTT. Translation gives CASSRDNSPLHF. The chain joins TRBV9 to TRBJ1-6, with D hard to call. Per the germline V gene, CDR1 is SGDLS and CDR2 is YYNGEE. V shed 4 bases and J shed 5 bases, with 4 bases lying between them. This CDR3 is built from 12 residues.